This is a list of T cell receptor beta chains from one sample in a study of blood T cell repertoires in COVID-19. TCRdb's table, derived via immunoSEQ multiplex PCR, lists solely in-frame clones and lacks some. Of more than 140,000 clones listed, about four fifths are singletons. The source material was peripheral blood. All receptors come from a human donor in a cohort sampled during active COVID-19. Both conserved end residues are part of each CDR3. Fields, in order: D gene, J gene, clone size, V gene, CDR3 length, CDR3 protein, CDR3 DNA. D genes are given only for firm matches. Rows may omit the clone size; those that give it use once, few, many or a size class.

NA | TRBJ1-5 | NA | TRBV28 | 13 | CASRSFGRQPQHF | TGTGCCAGCCGATCCTTTGGGAGGCAGCCCCAGCATTTT
TRBD2 | TRBJ2-7 | NA | TRBV2 | 15 | CASRKGSAGVGRQYF | TGTGCCAGCAGGAAGGGTAGTGCGGGAGTAGGGCGGCAGTACTTC
TRBD2 | TRBJ2-3 | NA | TRBV7-3 | 15 | CASSQLAGPTDTQYF | TGTGCCAGCAGCCAACTAGCGGGACCCACAGATACGCAGTATTTT
NA | TRBJ1-1 | NA | TRBV2 | 13 | CASMQESNTEAFF | TGTGCCAGCATGCAGGAATCCAACACTGAAGCTTTCTTT
NA | TRBJ1-2 | few | TRBV19 | 13 | CASSPLDGYGYTF | TGTGCCAGTAGCCCCCTAGATGGCTATGGCTACACCTTC
TRBD1 | TRBJ1-2 | NA | TRBV11-2 | 14 | CASSVDRGGYGYTF | TGTGCCAGCAGCGTCGACAGGGGCGGCTATGGCTACACCTTC
TRBD2 | TRBJ2-1 | NA | TRBV15 | 14 | CATALSGSTNEQFF | TGTGCCACCGCTCTTAGCGGGAGTACAAATGAGCAGTTCTTC
NA | TRBJ1-1 | NA | TRBV7-9 | 13 | CASSLGAITEAFF | TGTGCCAGCAGCTTAGGTGCGATTACTGAAGCTTTCTTT
NA | TRBJ2-1 | NA | TRBV18 | 13 | CASSQDSDNEQFF | TGTGCCAGCTCTCAGGACAGTGACAATGAGCAGTTCTTC
NA | TRBJ2-4 | NA | TRBV2 | 16 | CASSEAWAVAKNIQYF | TGTGCCAGCAGTGAAGCGTGGGCAGTAGCCAAAAACATTCAGTACTTC
TRBD2 | TRBJ2-1 | NA | TRBV7-2 | 15 | CASSLVAGGPGEQFF | TGTGCCAGCAGCTTAGTTGCGGGAGGGCCGGGTGAGCAGTTCTTC
TRBD1 | TRBJ2-4 | many | TRBV19 | 15 | CASSSQEWTGSIQYF | TGTGCCAGTAGTTCTCAAGAGTGGACAGGGTCCATTCAGTACTTC
NA | TRBJ1-1 | NA | TRBV20-1 | 11 | CSRLRGTEAFF | TGCAGCAGGCTGCGGGGCACTGAAGCTTTCTTT
TRBD1 | TRBJ2-7 | NA | TRBV15 | 15 | CATSRARTGGGEQYF | TGTGCCACCAGCAGAGCCCGGACAGGGGGAGGCGAGCAGTACTTC
TRBD2 | TRBJ2-7 | NA | TRBV15 | 16 | CATSNRLAGEGYEQYF | TGTGCCACCAGCAACCGACTAGCGGGAGAAGGTTACGAGCAGTACTTC
TRBD1 | TRBJ2-5 | NA | TRBV19 | 15 | CASSSTGGRQETQYF | TGTGCCAGTAGTAGCACAGGGGGACGTCAAGAGACCCAGTACTTC
NA | TRBJ2-7 | NA | TRBV27 | 14 | CASSSSGTRNEQYF | TGTGCCAGCAGTTCCTCCGGGACAAGGAACGAGCAGTACTTC
TRBD1 | TRBJ1-5 | NA | TRBV19 | 15 | CASSLDRESNQPQHF | TGTGCCAGTAGTTTAGACAGGGAAAGCAATCAGCCCCAGCATTTT
TRBD1 | TRBJ2-5 | once | TRBV7-2 | 15 | CASSPGGTGVETQYF | TGTGCCAGCAGCCCCGGGGGGACAGGGGTCGAGACCCAGTACTTC
NA | TRBJ1-2 | NA | TRBV12-3/TRBV12-4 | 13 | CASRLQGSYGYTF | TGTGCCAGCAGACTACAGGGCTCGTATGGCTACACCTTC
TRBD1 | TRBJ1-4 | NA | TRBV5-6 | 14 | CASRRTGSSEKLFF | TGTGCCAGCAGGCGGACAGGGTCGTCTGAAAAACTGTTTTTT
NA | TRBJ2-5 | NA | TRBV6-1 | 14 | CASSDVGVQETQYF | TGTGCCAGCAGTGATGTCGGAGTGCAAGAGACCCAGTACTTC
NA | TRBJ2-7 | NA | TRBV19 | 15 | CASSSSRDTSYEQYF | TGTGCCAGTAGTTCCTCCCGGGACACGTCCTACGAGCAGTACTTC
NA | TRBJ2-2 | NA | TRBV5-6 | 15 | CASSLVGGGTGELFF | TGTGCCAGCAGCTTGGTAGGAGGAGGCACCGGGGAGCTGTTTTTT
TRBD1 | TRBJ1-5 | NA | TRBV12-3/TRBV12-4 | 13 | CASRGTGNQPQHF | TGTGCCAGCAGAGGGACAGGGAATCAGCCCCAGCATTTT
NA | TRBJ1-3 | NA | TRBV7-7 | 18 | CASSSHPFGQNSGNTIYF | TGTGCTAGCAGCTCCCATCCTTTTGGACAGAACTCTGGAAACACCATATATTTT
TRBD2 | TRBJ2-5 | NA | TRBV2 | 15 | CASMDLAGVGETQYF | TGTGCCAGCATGGATCTAGCGGGAGTAGGAGAGACCCAGTACTTC
NA | TRBJ2-7 | few | TRBV19 | 15 | CASSAPTGPSYEQYF | TGTGCCAGTAGTGCCCCCACAGGGCCTTCCTACGAGCAGTACTTC
NA | TRBJ1-5 | NA | TRBV28 | 12 | CASTTGPQPQHF | TGTGCCAGCACGACAGGCCCGCAGCCCCAGCATTTT
TRBD2 | TRBJ2-3 | NA | TRBV25-1 | 13 | CASSSGGADTQYF | TGTGCCAGCAGTTCGGGAGGAGCAGATACGCAGTATTTT
NA | TRBJ1-2 | few | TRBV27 | 14 | CASSYAQGDYGYTF | TGTGCCAGCAGTTATGCCCAGGGTGACTATGGCTACACCTTC
NA | TRBJ2-2 | NA | TRBV11-3 | 17 | CASSLSTGASRTGELFF | TGTGCCAGCAGCTTATCCACAGGAGCCTCCCGCACCGGGGAGCTGTTTTTT
NA | TRBJ2-7 | NA | TRBV5-4 | 14 | CASSSPTGSYEQYF | TGTGCCAGCAGCTCTCCGACAGGCTCCTACGAGCAGTACTTC
TRBD1 | TRBJ2-2 | once | TRBV27 | 16 | CASSFRTGVPTGELFF | TGTGCCAGCAGTTTCCGGACAGGGGTCCCCACCGGGGAGCTGTTTTTT
TRBD1 | TRBJ1-2 | NA | TRBV7-3 | 15 | CASSPWAGGEDGYTF | TGTGCCAGCAGCCCCTGGGCAGGGGGCGAGGATGGCTACACCTTC
TRBD1 | TRBJ1-2 | once | TRBV10-3 | 12 | CAISPGQLVHTF | TGTGCCATCAGTCCGGGACAGTTAGTCCACACCTTC
TRBD2 | TRBJ2-1 | NA | TRBV5-1 | 16 | CASSSGLAGGENEQFF | TGCGCCAGCAGCTCGGGACTAGCGGGAGGGGAGAATGAGCAGTTCTTC
TRBD1 | TRBJ1-6 | NA | TRBV14 | 14 | CASSQFTGVSPLHF | TGTGCCAGCAGCCAATTTACAGGGGTTTCACCCCTCCACTTT
TRBD1 | TRBJ2-7 | NA | TRBV6-2/TRBV6-3 | 15 | CASSYGDRGGNEQYF | TGTGCCAGCAGTTACGGGGACAGGGGGGGAAACGAGCAGTACTTC
TRBD2 | TRBJ2-1 | NA | TRBV7-3 | 15 | CASSTTTSGHNEQFF | TGTGCCAGCAGCACGACAACTAGCGGGCATAATGAGCAGTTCTTC
TRBD1 | TRBJ1-4 | NA | TRBV3-1/TRBV3-2 | 17 | CASSQSGQGLSSEKLFF | TGTGCCAGCAGCCAATCTGGACAGGGTTTATCCAGCGAAAAACTGTTTTTT
TRBD1 | TRBJ1-2 | NA | TRBV5-4 | 16 | CASSLGDGQGTYGYTF | TGTGCCAGCAGCCTGGGGGACGGACAGGGGACCTATGGCTACACCTTC
TRBD2 | TRBJ2-1 | NA | TRBV18 | 17 | CASSLFPLAGVYNEQFF | TGTGCCAGCTCACTCTTCCCATTAGCGGGGGTTTACAATGAGCAGTTCTTC
TRBD1 | TRBJ1-2 | NA | TRBV5-1 | 14 | CASSLGQGSGGYTF | TGCGCCAGCAGCTTGGGACAGGGGAGTGGGGGCTACACCTTC
TRBD2 | TRBJ2-1 | NA | TRBV18 | 18 | CASSREARLAGGPNEQFF | TGTGCCAGCTCACGAGAGGCCAGACTAGCGGGAGGGCCCAATGAGCAGTTCTTC
NA | TRBJ1-1 | once | TRBV19 | 13 | CASSKQGNTEAFF | TGTGCCAGTAGTAAACAGGGGAACACTGAAGCTTTCTTT
NA | TRBJ1-5 | NA | TRBV27 | 16 | CASSLNRPYSNQPQHF | TGTGCCAGCAGTTTAAACAGGCCCTATAGCAATCAGCCCCAGCATTTT
TRBD1 | TRBJ1-6 | NA | TRBV28 | 15 | CASSPRGAGNSPLHF | TGTGCCAGCAGTCCCAGGGGGGCGGGGAATTCACCCCTCCACTTT
TRBD2 | TRBJ2-3 | NA | TRBV18 | 20 | CASSPLLSSGSLSNTDTQYF | TGTGCCAGCTCACCACTTCTCTCTAGCGGGAGTTTATCAAATACAGATACGCAGTATTTT
NA | TRBJ2-5 | NA | TRBV20-1 | 10 | CSAPSGTQYF | TGCAGTGCTCCCTCGGGGACCCAGTACTTC
TRBD1 | TRBJ1-3 | NA | TRBV6-5 | 15 | CASSPTGRAGNTIYF | TGTGCCAGCAGCCCGACAGGGAGAGCTGGAAACACCATATATTTT
TRBD2 | TRBJ2-2 | NA | TRBV10-3 | 17 | CAISDPGLAGYHGELFF | TGTGCCATCAGTGACCCGGGACTAGCGGGATATCACGGGGAGCTGTTTTTT
NA | TRBJ2-7 | NA | TRBV7-2 | 14 | CASSLNPGLAEQYF | TGTGCCAGCAGCTTAAATCCAGGGTTGGCCGAGCAGTACTTC